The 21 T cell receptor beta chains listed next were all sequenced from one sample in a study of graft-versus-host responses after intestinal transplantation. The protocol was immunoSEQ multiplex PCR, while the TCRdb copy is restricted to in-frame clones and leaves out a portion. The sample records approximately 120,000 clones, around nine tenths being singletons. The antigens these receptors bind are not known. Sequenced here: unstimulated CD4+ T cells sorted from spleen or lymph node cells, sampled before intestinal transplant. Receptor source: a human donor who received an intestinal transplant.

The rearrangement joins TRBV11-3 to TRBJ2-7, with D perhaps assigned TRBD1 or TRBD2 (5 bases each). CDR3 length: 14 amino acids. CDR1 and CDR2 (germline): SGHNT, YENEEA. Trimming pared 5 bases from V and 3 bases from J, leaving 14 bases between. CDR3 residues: CASSQPGTDYEQYF. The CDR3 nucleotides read TGTGCCAGCAGCCAACCAGGGACCGACTACGAGCAGTACTTC.

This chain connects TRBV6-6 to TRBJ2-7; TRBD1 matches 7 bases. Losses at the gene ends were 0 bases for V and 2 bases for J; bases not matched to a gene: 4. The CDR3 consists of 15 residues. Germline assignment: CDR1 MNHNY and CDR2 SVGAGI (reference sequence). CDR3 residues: CASSYSLQGPYEQYF. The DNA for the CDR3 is TGTGCCAGCAGTTACTCCTTACAGGGGCCCTACGAGCAGTACTTC.

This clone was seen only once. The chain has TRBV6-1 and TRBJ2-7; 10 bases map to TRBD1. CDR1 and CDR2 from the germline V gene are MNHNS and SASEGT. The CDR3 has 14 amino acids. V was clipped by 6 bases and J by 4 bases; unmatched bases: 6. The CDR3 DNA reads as TGTGCCAGCAGCGACAGGGGGCGCAGGTACGAGCAGTACTTC. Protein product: CASSDRGRRYEQYF.

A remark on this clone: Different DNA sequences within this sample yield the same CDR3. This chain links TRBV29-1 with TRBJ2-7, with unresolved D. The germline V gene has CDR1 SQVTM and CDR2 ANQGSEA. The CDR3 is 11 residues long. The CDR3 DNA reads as TGCAGGGTGGCGGCGGCATACGAGCAGTACTTC. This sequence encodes CRVAAAYEQYF.

The CDR3 is CSVATSNEQFF. In nucleotides, the CDR3 is TGCAGCGTTGCAACCTCCAATGAGCAGTTCTTC. The chain uses TRBV29-1 and TRBJ2-1; D gene unclear. Germline assignment: CDR1 SQVTM and CDR2 ANQGSEA. Trimming pared 4 bases from V and 6 bases from J, leaving 7 bases between. The CDR3 loop spans 11 amino acids.

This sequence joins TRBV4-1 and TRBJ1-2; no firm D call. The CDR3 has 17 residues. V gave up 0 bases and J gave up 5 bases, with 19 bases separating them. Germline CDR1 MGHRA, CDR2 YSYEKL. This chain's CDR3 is CASSQDPIGSTIYGYTF. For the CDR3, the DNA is TGCGCCAGCAGCCAAGATCCCATTGGTTCCACAATTTATGGCTACACCTTC.

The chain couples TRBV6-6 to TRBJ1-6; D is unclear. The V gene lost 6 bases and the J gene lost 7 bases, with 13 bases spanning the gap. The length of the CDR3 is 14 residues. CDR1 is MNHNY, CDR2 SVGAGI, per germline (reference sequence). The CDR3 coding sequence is TGTGCCAGCAGCCATCGGACGGGAAATTCACCCCTCCACTTT. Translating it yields CASSHRTGNSPLHF.

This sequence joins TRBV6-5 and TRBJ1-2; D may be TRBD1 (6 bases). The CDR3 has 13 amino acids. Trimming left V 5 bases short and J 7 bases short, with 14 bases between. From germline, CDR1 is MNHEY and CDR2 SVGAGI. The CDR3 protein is CASSEQGVGGYTF. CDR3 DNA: TGTGCCAGCAGTGAACAGGGTGTCGGTGGCTACACCTTC.

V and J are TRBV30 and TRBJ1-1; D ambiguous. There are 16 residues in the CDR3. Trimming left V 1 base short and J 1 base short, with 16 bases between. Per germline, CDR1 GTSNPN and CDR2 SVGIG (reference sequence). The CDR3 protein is CAWSGQYNLGNTEAFF. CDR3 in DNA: TGTGCCTGGAGTGGTCAGTATAACTTGGGGAACACTGAAGCTTTCTTT.

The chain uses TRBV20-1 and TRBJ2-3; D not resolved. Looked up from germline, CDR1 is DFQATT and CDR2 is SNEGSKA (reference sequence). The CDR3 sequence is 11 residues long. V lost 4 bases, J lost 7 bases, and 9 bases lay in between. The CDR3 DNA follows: TGCAGTGCTAATTTGGAGTATACGCAGTATTTT. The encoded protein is CSANLEYTQYF.

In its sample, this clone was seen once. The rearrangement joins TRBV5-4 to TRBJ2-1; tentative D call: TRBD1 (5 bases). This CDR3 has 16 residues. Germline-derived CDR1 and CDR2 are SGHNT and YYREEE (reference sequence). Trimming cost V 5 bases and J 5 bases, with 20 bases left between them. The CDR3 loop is CASSSAGDRTNNEQFF. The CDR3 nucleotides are TGTGCCAGCAGTTCGGCCGGCGACAGAACAAACAATGAGCAGTTCTTC.

CDR3 DNA sequence: TGCGCCAGCAGCTTTGTCGCATCCCCGAATTCACCCCTCCACTTT. Protein product: CASSFVASPNSPLHF. This chain links TRBV5-1 with TRBJ1-6; D gene uncertain. The CDR3 totals 15 residues. Germline V gives CDR1 SGHRS, CDR2 YFSETQ. Between the trimmed V and J ends, which lost 2 bases and 7 bases, there was a span of 13 bases.

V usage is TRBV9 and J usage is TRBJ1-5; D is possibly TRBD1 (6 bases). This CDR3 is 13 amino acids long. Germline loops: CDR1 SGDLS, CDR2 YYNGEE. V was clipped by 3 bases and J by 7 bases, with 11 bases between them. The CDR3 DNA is TGTGCCAGCAGCGCAACAGGGAGCCAGCCCCAGCATTTT. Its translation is CASSATGSQPQHF.

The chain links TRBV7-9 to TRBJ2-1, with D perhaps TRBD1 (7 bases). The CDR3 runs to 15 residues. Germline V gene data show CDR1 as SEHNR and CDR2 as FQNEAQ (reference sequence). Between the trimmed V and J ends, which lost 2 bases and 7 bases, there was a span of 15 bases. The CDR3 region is CASSLWAGGQNEQFF. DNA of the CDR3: TGTGCCAGCAGCTTATGGGCAGGGGGGCAAAATGAGCAGTTCTTC.

The CDR3 DNA sequence: TGTGCCAGCAGCTTAAGGACGGTCTCTGGAAACACCATATATTTT. Translation: CASSLRTVSGNTIYF. This rearrangement joins TRBV5-6 to TRBJ1-3; D gene uncertain. The germline V gene has CDR1 SGHDT and CDR2 YYEEEE. V lost 2 bases, J lost 0 bases, and 9 bases lay in between. The CDR3 sequence is 15 residues long.

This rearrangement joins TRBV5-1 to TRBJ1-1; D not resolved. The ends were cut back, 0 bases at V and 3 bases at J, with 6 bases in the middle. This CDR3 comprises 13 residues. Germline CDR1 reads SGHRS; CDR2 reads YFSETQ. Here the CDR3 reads CASSLGSDTEAFF. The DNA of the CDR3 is TGCGCCAGCAGCTTGGGCTCCGACACTGAAGCTTTCTTT.

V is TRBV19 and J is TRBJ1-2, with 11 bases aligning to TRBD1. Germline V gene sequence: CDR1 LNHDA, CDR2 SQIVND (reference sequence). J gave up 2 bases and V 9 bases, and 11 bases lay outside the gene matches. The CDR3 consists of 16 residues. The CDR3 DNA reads TGTGCCAGCAGTTTTCCCGGGACAGGGGGGAACTATGGCTACACCTTC. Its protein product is CASSFPGTGGNYGYTF.

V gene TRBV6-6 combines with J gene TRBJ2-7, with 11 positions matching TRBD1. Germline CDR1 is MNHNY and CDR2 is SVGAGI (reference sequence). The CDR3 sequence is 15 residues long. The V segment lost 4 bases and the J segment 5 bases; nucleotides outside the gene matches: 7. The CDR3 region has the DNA TGTGCCAGCAGTTTCGGGACAGGGGGGCCCGACGAGCAGTACTTC. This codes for CASSFGTGGPDEQYF.

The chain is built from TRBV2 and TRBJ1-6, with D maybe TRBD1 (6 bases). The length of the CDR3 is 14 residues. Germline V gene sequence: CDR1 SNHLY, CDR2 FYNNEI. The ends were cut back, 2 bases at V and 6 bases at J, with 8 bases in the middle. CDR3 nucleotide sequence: TGTGCCAGCAGTGAAAGGGGGGGTAATTCACCCCTCCACTTT. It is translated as CASSERGGNSPLHF.

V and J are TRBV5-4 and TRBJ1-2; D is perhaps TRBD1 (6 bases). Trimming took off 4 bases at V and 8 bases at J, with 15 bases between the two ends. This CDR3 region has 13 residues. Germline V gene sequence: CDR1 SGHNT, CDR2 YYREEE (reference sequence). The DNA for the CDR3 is TGTGCCAGCAGCAGCCCAGGGGAGACGGGCTACACCTTC. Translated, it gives CASSSPGETGYTF.

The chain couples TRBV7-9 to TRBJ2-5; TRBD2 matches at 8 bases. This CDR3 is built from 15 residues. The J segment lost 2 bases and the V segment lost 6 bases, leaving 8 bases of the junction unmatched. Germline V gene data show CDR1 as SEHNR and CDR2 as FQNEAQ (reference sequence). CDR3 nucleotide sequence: TGTGCCAGCAGACGAATCGGGGGGGAGCAAGAGACCCAGTACTTC. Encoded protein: CASRRIGGEQETQYF.